Following are 29 T cell receptor beta chains from one sample sequenced in a study of T cell responses to AZD1222 COVID-19 vaccine. Libraries were prepared by immunoSEQ multiplex PCR; TCRdb keeps only in-frame clonotypes and omits some of them. The sample consists of around 150,000 clones, over 75% of them appearing once. This specimen was peripheral blood, taken 28 days after the second AZD1222 dose. These receptors were collected from an adult who received the AZD1222 COVID-19 vaccine.

The rearrangement uses TRBV6-4 and TRBJ2-3, with D perhaps given as TRBD1 or TRBD2 (5 bases each). V gave up 6 bases and J gave up 4 bases, with 14 bases separating them. Germline values: CDR1 MRHNA, CDR2 SNTAGT. This CDR3 has 14 amino acids. CDR3 sequence (DNA): TGTGCCAGCAGCGATGTTCAGGGAGCAGATACGCAGTATTTT. Translated: CASSDVQGADTQYF.

This clone occurred once. The chain combines TRBV27 with TRBJ2-1, with D possibly being TRBD1 or TRBD2 (5 bases each). Germline V gene data show CDR1 as MNHEY and CDR2 as SMNVEV (reference sequence). V lost 4 bases, J lost 4 bases, and 17 bases lay in between. The CDR3 length is 16 residues. The CDR3 bases are TGTGCCAGCAGTTGGGGGATCCCCCTCGCTTACAATGAGCAGTTCTTC. Its protein is CASSWGIPLAYNEQFF.

The chain has TRBV29-1 and TRBJ2-3, with TRBD1 matching 9 bases. Germline V gives CDR1 SQVTM, CDR2 ANQGSEA. CDR3 length: 13 residues. V shed 8 bases and J 3 bases; nucleotides not matched to a gene: 6. The CDR3, as DNA: TGCAGCCTGAGGACAGGGGTGACAGATACGCAGTATTTT. Translated: CSLRTGVTDTQYF.

This clone was observed a handful of times. This chain joins TRBV2 and TRBJ2-7; D gene uncertain. Trimming pared 3 bases from V and 4 bases from J, leaving 10 bases between. This CDR3 comprises 13 residues. In germline, CDR1 is SNHLY, CDR2 FYNNEI. CDR3 residues: CASSENNGYEQYF. CDR3 coding DNA: TGTGCCAGCAGTGAGAATAACGGATACGAGCAGTACTTC.

V gene TRBV25-1 combines with J gene TRBJ1-4; the D gene is possibly TRBD1 (5 bases). Germline assignment: CDR1 MGHDK and CDR2 SYGVNS. Deletions cut 2 bases from V and 0 bases from J, with 7 bases between. The CDR3 sequence is 15 residues long. In nucleotides, the CDR3 is TGTGCCAGCAGTGAAGAGGGGACAACTAATGAAAAACTGTTTTTT. Translating it yields CASSEEGTTNEKLFF.

The V call is TRBV12-3 or TRBV12-4, the J call TRBJ1-2, with no clear D. V was pared by 2 bases and J by 7 bases, with 11 bases between. CDR3 size: 13 residues. The CDR3 DNA reads TGTGCCAGCAGTTTACTTACGTTTCGTGGCTACACCTTC. This gives the protein CASSLLTFRGYTF.

The chain has TRBV3-1 (or the pseudogene TRBV3-2) and TRBJ2-3; D ambiguous. The CDR3 loop spans 15 amino acids. Trimming took off 1 base at V and 4 bases at J, with 12 bases between the two ends. Per the germline V gene, CDR1 is LGHDT and CDR2 is YNNKEL (reference sequence). CDR3 in amino acids: CASSQGISGADTQYF. CDR3 coding DNA: TGTGCCAGCAGCCAAGGAATTAGTGGCGCAGATACGCAGTATTTT.

The genes are TRBV19 and TRBJ1-2, with unresolved D. The CDR3 loop spans 13 amino acids. V was shortened by 3 bases and J by 5 bases, with 10 bases between the two germline ends. Germline V gives CDR1 LNHDA, CDR2 SQIVND (reference sequence). The CDR3: CASSIGLGYGYTF. DNA of the CDR3: TGTGCCAGTAGTATCGGCCTGGGGTATGGCTACACCTTC.

The chain employs TRBV19 and TRBJ1-2; the D is unclear. This CDR3 contains 12 residues. Between the trimmed V and J ends, which lost 6 bases and 0 bases, there was a span of 5 bases. Germline CDR1 and CDR2: LNHDA and SQIVND (reference sequence). The CDR3 DNA reads as TGTGCCAGTAGCCGGGCTAACTATGGCTACACCTTC. It yields the protein CASSRANYGYTF.

The V gene is TRBV7-9, the J gene TRBJ2-7, with 12 bases aligning to TRBD2. This CDR3 contains 15 residues. Losses at the gene ends were 5 bases for V and 5 bases for J; bases not matched to a gene: 7. Germline CDR1 SEHNR, CDR2 FQNEAQ (reference sequence). CDR3 sequence: CASSRPSGRGNEQYF. The CDR3 nucleotides are TGTGCCAGCAGCCGGCCTAGCGGGAGGGGAAACGAGCAGTACTTC.

The V and J genes are TRBV3-1 (or the pseudogene TRBV3-2) and TRBJ1-2; 11 nucleotides line up with TRBD1. The CDR3 totals 14 residues. Germline CDR1 is LGHDT and CDR2 is YNNKEL (reference sequence). With V trimmed by 3 bases and J by 7 bases, 4 bases remained unmatched. Written as DNA, the CDR3 is TGTGCCAGCAGCCATTCGGACAGGGGGCTTGGCTACACCTTC. Translating it yields CASSHSDRGLGYTF.

The chain uses TRBV5-1 and TRBJ2-3, with D perhaps TRBD1 or TRBD2 (5 bases each). V gave up 4 bases and J gave up 2 bases, with 11 bases separating them. Germline V gene sequence: CDR1 SGHRS, CDR2 YFSETQ. The length of the CDR3 is 14 residues. The CDR3 sequence: CASSPQGPTDTQYF. CDR3 nucleotide sequence: TGCGCCAGCAGCCCCCAGGGACCCACAGATACGCAGTATTTT.

This chain joins TRBV5-4 and TRBJ2-3; 7 bases agree with TRBD2. The V segment lost 3 bases and the J segment 1 base; nucleotides outside the gene matches: 2. The germline gives CDR1 SGHNT, CDR2 YYREEE (reference sequence). The CDR3 totals 14 residues. The CDR3, as DNA: TGTGCCAGCAGCTCTAGCGGCCGCACAGATACGCAGTATTTT. It specifies CASSSSGRTDTQYF.

V gene TRBV6-5 combines with J gene TRBJ2-5; TRBD2 is a possible D gene (5 bases). The V end lost 7 bases, the J end lost 0 bases, and 9 bases lay between the germline ends. Germline V CDR1 and CDR2: MNHEY, SVGAGI. This CDR3 region has 13 residues. This CDR3 reads CASTSGYQETQYF. CDR3 bases: TGTGCCAGCACCTCGGGGTACCAAGAGACCCAGTACTTC.

The chain combines TRBV7-2 with TRBJ1-1, with 7 positions matching TRBD1. Germline assignment: CDR1 SGHTA and CDR2 FQGNSA. The length of the CDR3 is 14 residues. Trimming removed 4 bases from V and 5 bases from J; junction bases left unmatched: 7. CDR3: CASSSTGAWTEAFF. CDR3 nucleotide sequence: TGTGCCAGCAGCTCTACAGGGGCCTGGACTGAAGCTTTCTTT.

V gene TRBV4-2 combines with J gene TRBJ1-1; the match to TRBD1 covers 7 bases. With 1 base clipped from V and 0 bases from J, the junction kept 5 bases outside the gene matches. This CDR3 has 16 residues. Germline V gene lookup returns CDR1 LGHNA and CDR2 YNFKEQ. The CDR3: CASSQAGQTMNTEAFF. For the CDR3, the DNA is TGTGCCAGCAGCCAAGCGGGACAGACTATGAACACTGAAGCTTTCTTT.

J is TRBJ1-2 and V is TRBV6-5; 12 bases fit TRBD1. Germline CDR1 is MNHEY and CDR2 is SVGAGI. The CDR3 runs 14 residues. Unmatched junction bases numbered 8, after V lost 8 bases and J lost 7 bases. The CDR3 DNA is TGTGCCAGCGGGGACAGGGGGCTGGCCATTGGCTACACCTTC. Protein product: CASGDRGLAIGYTF.

The chain uses TRBV27 and TRBJ1-6; 9 bases line up with TRBD1. Germline assignment: CDR1 MNHEY and CDR2 SMNVEV (reference sequence). There are 16 residues in the CDR3. J was trimmed by 9 bases and V by 5 bases; bases with no gene match: 11. The CDR3 loop is CASSPLLTGGSSPLHF. For the CDR3, the DNA is TGTGCCAGCAGTCCCCTACTGACAGGGGGTAGTTCACCCCTCCACTTT.

The chain combines TRBV6-5 with TRBJ2-3; possibly TRBD2 for D (6 bases). Trimming removed 10 bases at V and 2 bases at J, with 16 bases between. The CDR3 is made up of 14 amino acids. Looked up from germline, CDR1 is MNHEY and CDR2 is SVGAGI. The CDR3 reads CAIAVIAVTDTQYF. The CDR3 DNA sequence: TGTGCCATCGCCGTGATAGCGGTCACAGATACGCAGTATTTT.

The V and J genes are TRBV15 and TRBJ2-1; 10 positions match TRBD2. The CDR3 sequence is 16 residues long. The germline gives CDR1 LNHNV, CDR2 YYDKDF (reference sequence). Germline trimming cut 5 bases from V and 4 bases from J; bases unmatched to any gene: 8. CDR3 coding DNA: TGTGCCACCAGCTGGGAGGGGACTAGCGTTTACAATGAGCAGTTCTTC. Its protein product is CATSWEGTSVYNEQFF.

This rearrangement joins TRBV19 to TRBJ1-5; D is ambiguous. V gave up 2 bases and J gave up 12 bases, with 17 bases separating them. From germline, CDR1 is LNHDA and CDR2 SQIVND (reference sequence). The CDR3 runs 14 residues. CDR3 protein: CASSIPPRQDLQHF. In nucleotides, the CDR3 is TGTGCCAGTAGTATACCCCCCCGCCAGGACCTCCAGCATTTT.

The genes are TRBV5-4 and TRBJ2-5, with TRBD1 identical over 8 bases. J lost 3 bases, V lost 3 bases, and 4 bases had no gene match. The length of the CDR3 is 14 residues. Germline CDR1 SGHNT, CDR2 YYREEE (reference sequence). CDR3 in amino acids: CASSSTGGEETQYF. The CDR3 DNA sequence: TGTGCCAGCAGCTCTACAGGGGGAGAAGAGACCCAGTACTTC.

This rearrangement joins TRBV5-8 to TRBJ1-1, with D uncertain. Trimming stripped 2 bases from V and 10 bases from J, with 6 bases between. CDR1 is SGHTS and CDR2 is YDEGEE in the germline V gene. CDR3 size: 10 residues. CDR3 in amino acids: CASSFSGAFF. The CDR3 DNA reads as TGTGCCAGCAGCTTTTCAGGAGCTTTCTTT. The whole variable domain, remainder taken from reference TRBV5-8 and TRBJ1-1, is EAGVTQSPTHLIKTRGQQATLRCSPISGHTSVYWYQQALGLGLQFLLWYDEGEERNRGNFPPRFSGRQFPNYSSELNVNALELEDSALYLCASSFSGAFFGQGTRLTVV.

V gene TRBV18 combines with J gene TRBJ1-1, with D unclear. The CDR3 consists of 12 residues. Per germline, CDR1 KGHSH and CDR2 LQKENI. Trimming removed 6 bases from V and 6 bases from J, with 11 bases in between. CDR3 coding DNA: TGTGCCAGCTCGCCGCCGGCGGCTGAAGCTTTCTTT. It translates to CASSPPAAEAFF.

CDR3 sequence reads: CASSSSPRMNTGELFF. The CDR3 DNA sequence: TGTGCCAGCAGTTCCTCGCCGCGGATGAACACCGGGGAGCTGTTTTTT. The chain uses TRBV6-6 and TRBJ2-2, with D unresolved. V was cut by 4 bases and J by 1 base, with 13 bases left in between. Germline loops: CDR1 MNHNY, CDR2 SVGAGI (reference sequence). This CDR3 has 16 residues.

The chain combines TRBV3-1 (or the pseudogene TRBV3-2) with TRBJ1-2, with unresolved D. Germline-derived CDR1 and CDR2 are LGHDT and YNNKEL (reference sequence). Trimming removed 0 bases at V and 2 bases at J, with 7 bases between. The CDR3 consists of 14 residues. In DNA form, the CDR3 reads TGTGCCAGCAGCCAAGACAGGCCGAACTATGGCTACACCTTC. Translating gives CASSQDRPNYGYTF.

V gene TRBV29-1 combines with J gene TRBJ1-2; 9 bases agree with TRBD1. The CDR3 is 16 amino acids. CDR1 and CDR2 (germline): SQVTM, ANQGSEA. V lost 0 bases and J lost 3; bases outside the gene matches: 8. Written as DNA, the CDR3 is TGCAGCGTTGAAGATGGGACAGGGTCTTTGGACTATGGCTACACCTTC. Residues: CSVEDGTGSLDYGYTF.

The genes are TRBV29-1 and TRBJ1-1, with TRBD1 as a possible D gene (6 bases). This CDR3 region has 13 residues. Germline V gene lookup returns CDR1 SQVTM and CDR2 ANQGSEA. The V and J ends lost 3 bases and 6 bases respectively, with 14 bases between them. CDR3 protein: CSVDGQGIPEAFF. CDR3 sequence (DNA): TGCAGCGTTGATGGGCAGGGGATCCCTGAAGCTTTCTTT.

The V call is TRBV5-6, the J call TRBJ2-7; D gene ambiguous. CDR1 and CDR2 (germline): SGHDT, YYEEEE. This CDR3 is 13 amino acids long. Trimming shortened V by 0 bases and J by 2 bases, and 6 bases separated the two germline ends. CDR3 DNA: TGTGCCAGCAGCTTGGGACGGGCCTACGAGCAGTACTTC. Amino acids: CASSLGRAYEQYF. Variable domain in full (rest from reference TRBV5-6 and TRBJ2-7): DAGVTQSPTHLIKTRGQQVTLRCSPKSGHDTVSWYQQALGQGPQFIFQYYEEEERQRGNFPDRFSGHQFPNYSSELNVNALLLGDSALYLCASSLGRAYEQYFGPGTRLTVT.